The clone carrying this T cell receptor beta chain was observed at least ten times. Antigen: not known. This specimen comes from a study of T cells in Graves' hyperthyroidism and ophthalmopathy. V shed 5 bases and J shed 8 bases, with 12 bases lying between them. CDR1 and CDR2 from the germline V gene are SEHNR and FQNEAQ (reference sequence). The CDR3 extends over 13 amino acids. Study-level findings and limits: From stable hyperthyroidism, ophthalmopathy was set apart by a 13 V-J model.

Template material for amplifying TCR beta CDR3 regions consisted of RNA transcripts. An initial round of RT-PCR targeting the TCR CDR3 relied on the HTBI primer set. TCRdb re-analysed the multiplex PCR reads in MiXCR, keeping a single row per CDR3 protein. This sample yields around 380,000 distinct CDR3 sequences, of which roughly 13% are seen a single time; around 21% belongs to the top ten. The V and J genes are TRBV7-9 and TRBJ1-4; D is unclear. The clonotype comes from a man aged 30 to 45 with Graves' hyperthyroidism that later progressed to Graves' ophthalmopathy. Material: blood. Here the CDR3 DNA reads TGTGCCAGCAGCCTCCGGGAGGGAGAAAAACTGTTTTTT. Amino acid sequence: CASSLREGEKLFF.